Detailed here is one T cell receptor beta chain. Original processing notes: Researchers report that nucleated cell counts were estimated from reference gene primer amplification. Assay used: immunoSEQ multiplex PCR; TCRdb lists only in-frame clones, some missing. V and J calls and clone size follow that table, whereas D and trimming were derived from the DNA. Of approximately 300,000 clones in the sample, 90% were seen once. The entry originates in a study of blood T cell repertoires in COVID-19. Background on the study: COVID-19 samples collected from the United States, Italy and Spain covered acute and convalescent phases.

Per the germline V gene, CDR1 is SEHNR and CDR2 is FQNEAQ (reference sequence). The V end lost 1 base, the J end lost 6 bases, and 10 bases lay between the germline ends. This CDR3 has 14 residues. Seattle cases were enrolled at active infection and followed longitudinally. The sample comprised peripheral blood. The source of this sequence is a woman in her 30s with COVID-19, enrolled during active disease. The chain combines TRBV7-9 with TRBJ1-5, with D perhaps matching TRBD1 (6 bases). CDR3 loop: CASSLEGGGQPQHF. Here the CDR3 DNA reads TGTGCCAGCAGCTTAGAGGGGGGGGGTCAGCCCCAGCATTTT.